This TCR beta chain derives from a study of tumor and adjacent non-tumor tissue in lung cancer. A modified ARM-PCR protocol with three rounds of nested PCR amplified TCRbeta. Using its own MiXCR run on the multiplex PCR reads, TCRdb lists one record per CDR3 protein. Of around 82,000 distinct CDR3 sequences in the sample, roughly 80% were seen once. This sample's RNA came from whole unsorted tissue. Distant lung tissue was collected more than 3 cm away from the tumor edge. The CDR3 is 14 amino acids. V gave up 8 bases and J gave up 6 bases; unmatched junction bases: 8. The germline V gene has CDR1 KGHDR and CDR2 SFDVKD. Study-wide results and caveats: Significantly higher TCR diversity was found in tumor than normal lung.

A note on this clonotype: No antigen is known for it.

The rearrangement uses TRBV24-1 and TRBJ2-2; TRBD1 agrees at 7 bases. The origin of this receptor is a man aged 60 to 75 with non-small cell lung cancer. Sequencing was done on a sample of distant non-tumor lung tissue. The CDR3 DNA is TGTGCCACCAATTTACAGGGGACCGCCGGGGAGCTGTTTTTT. It codes for CATNLQGTAGELFF.